The rows below give T cell receptor beta chains drawn from one sample of a study of blood T cell repertoires in COVID-19. TCRdb keeps only in-frame clones here, not all; method: immunoSEQ multiplex PCR. The sample contains roughly 200,000 clones, more than 75% of which appear only once. The sequenced sample consisted of peripheral blood. The source of these receptors is a woman between 45 and 65 years old with active or convalescent COVID-19. CDR3s include the opening cysteine and the closing phenylalanine or tryptophan. The order of the fields is J gene, clone size, D gene, V gene, CDR3 DNA, CDR3 protein. D genes are given only for firm matches. Some rows mark clone size as missing; the rest say once, few, many or name a class of expanded clone.

J gene: TRBJ1-2; clone size: few; D gene: TRBD1; V gene: TRBV7-8; CDR3 DNA: TGTGCCAGCAGCTTAGAGTTCCAGGGACAGAACTATGGCTACACCTTC; CDR3 protein: CASSLEFQGQNYGYTF
J gene: TRBJ1-3; clone size: .; D gene: .; V gene: TRBV28; CDR3 DNA: TGTGCCAGCAGTTTGGGAGGGGCTGGAAACACCATATATTTT; CDR3 protein: CASSLGGAGNTIYF
J gene: TRBJ2-5; clone size: .; D gene: TRBD2; V gene: TRBV19; CDR3 DNA: TGTGCCAGTAGTATTGGGGGGGTAGCAGCTAAAGAGACCCAGTACTTC; CDR3 protein: CASSIGGVAAKETQYF
J gene: TRBJ2-3; clone size: few; D gene: TRBD1; V gene: TRBV5-1; CDR3 DNA: TGCGCCAGCAGCCCTTCATCCGGGACAGGGGAAGATACGCAGTATTTT; CDR3 protein: CASSPSSGTGEDTQYF
J gene: TRBJ2-5; clone size: .; D gene: TRBD1; V gene: TRBV9; CDR3 DNA: TGTGCCAGCAGCTCCGGGACAGGGAAAGAGACCCAGTACTTC; CDR3 protein: CASSSGTGKETQYF
J gene: TRBJ2-1; clone size: once; D gene: .; V gene: TRBV29-1; CDR3 DNA: TGCAGCGTTGGTGCAGATGTCTACAATGAGCAGTTCTTC; CDR3 protein: CSVGADVYNEQFF
J gene: TRBJ1-1; clone size: few; D gene: TRBD1; V gene: TRBV25-1; CDR3 DNA: TGTGCCAGCAGAAACGAACAGGGGAAATTCACTGAAGCTTTCTTT; CDR3 protein: CASRNEQGKFTEAFF
J gene: TRBJ2-2; clone size: .; D gene: TRBD1; V gene: TRBV24-1; CDR3 DNA: TGTGCCACCAGGGGACAGGGGGCAACCGGGGAGCTGTTTTTT; CDR3 protein: CATRGQGATGELFF
J gene: TRBJ2-3; clone size: few; D gene: .; V gene: TRBV5-1; CDR3 DNA: TGCGCCAGCAGCTTAGGACGGGGGACAGCAGATACGCAGTATTTT; CDR3 protein: CASSLGRGTADTQYF
J gene: TRBJ2-3; clone size: .; D gene: TRBD2; V gene: TRBV5-1; CDR3 DNA: TGCGCCAGCAGCCAGCGGGGGGATACAGATACGCAGTATTTT; CDR3 protein: CASSQRGDTDTQYF
J gene: TRBJ2-5; clone size: once; D gene: .; V gene: TRBV5-6; CDR3 DNA: TGTGCCAGCAGCATAGCGGTAGCGGAGACCCAGTACTTC; CDR3 protein: CASSIAVAETQYF
J gene: TRBJ2-3; clone size: .; D gene: TRBD1; V gene: TRBV15; CDR3 DNA: TGTGCCACCAGCAGACACGGGACAGGGGTTTTAGATACGCAGTATTTT; CDR3 protein: CATSRHGTGVLDTQYF
J gene: TRBJ1-6; clone size: .; D gene: TRBD1; V gene: TRBV5-6; CDR3 DNA: TGTGCCAGCAGCTGGGGGACAGGGGCGAATAATAATTCACCCCTCCACTTT; CDR3 protein: CASSWGTGANNNSPLHF
J gene: TRBJ1-5; clone size: .; D gene: TRBD1; V gene: TRBV19; CDR3 DNA: TGTGCCAGTAGTACCTTCGGGACAGGGGCCAATCAGCCCCAGCATTTT; CDR3 protein: CASSTFGTGANQPQHF
J gene: TRBJ2-7; clone size: few; D gene: TRBD2; V gene: TRBV19; CDR3 DNA: TGTGCCAGTAGTATAGTTGCTAGCGGGGTGAAGGAGCAGTACTTC; CDR3 protein: CASSIVASGVKEQYF
J gene: TRBJ1-1; clone size: .; D gene: .; V gene: TRBV4-2; CDR3 DNA: TGTGCCAGCAGCCTACAAGAGGGGGTCACTGAAGCTTTCTTT; CDR3 protein: CASSLQEGVTEAFF
J gene: TRBJ1-2; clone size: few; D gene: TRBD1; V gene: TRBV7-3; CDR3 DNA: TGTGCCAGCAGCTACTATCAGGGGGATGGCTACACCTTC; CDR3 protein: CASSYYQGDGYTF
J gene: TRBJ1-5; clone size: .; D gene: .; V gene: TRBV6-2/TRBV6-3; CDR3 DNA: TGTGCCAGCAGTTACTCGGCGGGGTACCAGCCCCAGCATTTT; CDR3 protein: CASSYSAGYQPQHF
J gene: TRBJ1-2; clone size: .; D gene: .; V gene: TRBV7-2; CDR3 DNA: TGTGCCAGCAGCCCAGCTCCCGGGAACTATGGCTACACCTTC; CDR3 protein: CASSPAPGNYGYTF
J gene: TRBJ2-6; clone size: few; D gene: .; V gene: TRBV3-1/TRBV3-2; CDR3 DNA: TGTGCCAGCAGCCCTACCTCTGGGGCCAACGTCCTGACTTTC; CDR3 protein: CASSPTSGANVLTF
J gene: TRBJ1-3; clone size: many; D gene: .; V gene: TRBV5-6; CDR3 DNA: TGTGCCAGCAGCCGGAGGCCGGGTACAACTGGAAACACCATATATTTT; CDR3 protein: CASSRRPGTTGNTIYF
J gene: TRBJ1-2; clone size: once; D gene: TRBD1; V gene: TRBV5-5; CDR3 DNA: TGTGCCAGCAGCCCGGACAGGGGCTATGGCTACACCTTC; CDR3 protein: CASSPDRGYGYTF
J gene: TRBJ2-3; clone size: .; D gene: TRBD2; V gene: TRBV28; CDR3 DNA: TGTGCCAGCAGCCTGCCAGGGACTAGCGGGAGAGATACGCAGTATTTT; CDR3 protein: CASSLPGTSGRDTQYF
J gene: TRBJ1-2; clone size: .; D gene: .; V gene: TRBV19; CDR3 DNA: TGTGCCAGTAGTCACAGGCAATCTAACTATGGCTACACCTTC; CDR3 protein: CASSHRQSNYGYTF
J gene: TRBJ2-3; clone size: .; D gene: TRBD1; V gene: TRBV10-3; CDR3 DNA: TGTGCCATCAGTGAGTTCCAAACAGGGGGCCCACAGGATACGCAGTATTTT; CDR3 protein: CAISEFQTGGPQDTQYF
J gene: TRBJ2-1; clone size: .; D gene: .; V gene: TRBV3-1/TRBV3-2; CDR3 DNA: TGTGCCAGCAGCCTCGGTTCTTTAGGGGTGGAGGAGCAGTTCTTC; CDR3 protein: CASSLGSLGVEEQFF
J gene: TRBJ2-7; clone size: .; D gene: .; V gene: TRBV4-3; CDR3 DNA: TGCGCCAGCAGCCAAGAGGCGCGGGCCCGGGAGGAGCAGTACTTC; CDR3 protein: CASSQEARAREEQYF
J gene: TRBJ2-6; clone size: .; D gene: .; V gene: TRBV30; CDR3 DNA: TGTGCCGGTTATGCGGCGGGGAGAAGAGGGGCCAACGTCCTGACTTTC; CDR3 protein: CAGYAAGRRGANVLTF
J gene: TRBJ1-1; clone size: .; D gene: .; V gene: TRBV7-7; CDR3 DNA: TGTGCCAGCAGCTTAACGGTGGACACTGAAGCTTTCTTT; CDR3 protein: CASSLTVDTEAFF
J gene: TRBJ2-1; clone size: few; D gene: TRBD2; V gene: TRBV11-3; CDR3 DNA: TGTGCCAGCAGCTTAGGAACTAGCGGCAATGAGCAGTTCTTC; CDR3 protein: CASSLGTSGNEQFF
J gene: TRBJ1-2; clone size: .; D gene: .; V gene: TRBV9; CDR3 DNA: TGTGCCAGCAGCGTCCCGGGGGGGGACTATGGCTACACCTTC; CDR3 protein: CASSVPGGDYGYTF
J gene: TRBJ2-7; clone size: few; D gene: .; V gene: TRBV2; CDR3 DNA: TGTGCCAGCAGAGAACGCTCCCGGGACTCCTCCTACGAGCAGTACTTC; CDR3 protein: CASRERSRDSSYEQYF
J gene: TRBJ1-5; clone size: .; D gene: TRBD1; V gene: TRBV2; CDR3 DNA: TGTGCCAGCAGCGACAGGGTAGTATACCGCTATAGCAATCAGCCCCAGCATTTT; CDR3 protein: CASSDRVVYRYSNQPQHF
J gene: TRBJ2-3; clone size: .; D gene: .; V gene: TRBV4-3; CDR3 DNA: TGCGCCAGCAGCCAAGGCGCTCAACTAGCCCTCACAGATACGCAGTATTTT; CDR3 protein: CASSQGAQLALTDTQYF
J gene: TRBJ1-4; clone size: .; D gene: .; V gene: TRBV6-1; CDR3 DNA: TGTGCCAGCAGAGAAGAGGGGGTTCGTGAAAAACTGTTTTTT; CDR3 protein: CASREEGVREKLFF
J gene: TRBJ1-4; clone size: .; D gene: TRBD1; V gene: TRBV5-1; CDR3 DNA: TGCGCCAGCAGGGACGGGACAGGGTTAAGGACGAAGGGTGAAAAACTGTTTTTT; CDR3 protein: CASRDGTGLRTKGEKLFF
J gene: TRBJ2-7; clone size: .; D gene: .; V gene: TRBV3-1/TRBV3-2; CDR3 DNA: TGTGCCAGCAGCCAAGAATCCGTAAATTACTCCTACGAGCAGTACTTC; CDR3 protein: CASSQESVNYSYEQYF
J gene: TRBJ2-2; clone size: .; D gene: TRBD2; V gene: TRBV7-3; CDR3 DNA: TGTGCCTCCCGGGGGGGGCCCTATAACACCGGGGAGCTGTTTTTT; CDR3 protein: CASRGGPYNTGELFF
J gene: TRBJ2-1; clone size: .; D gene: .; V gene: TRBV7-8; CDR3 DNA: TGTGCCAGCAGCCATGTAGGAGACTACAATGAGCAGTTCTTC; CDR3 protein: CASSHVGDYNEQFF
J gene: TRBJ1-4; clone size: .; D gene: .; V gene: TRBV6-2/TRBV6-3; CDR3 DNA: TGTGCCAGCAGCCCCGCGACACTTAATGAAAAACTGTTTTTT; CDR3 protein: CASSPATLNEKLFF
J gene: TRBJ1-2; clone size: .; D gene: .; V gene: TRBV2; CDR3 DNA: TGTGCCAGCAGTTACAGGGAGGGTGGCTACACCTTC; CDR3 protein: CASSYREGGYTF
J gene: TRBJ2-7; clone size: .; D gene: TRBD1; V gene: TRBV5-1; CDR3 DNA: TGCGCCAGCAGCCCTAAGACAGGGGGTAACGAGCAGTACTTC; CDR3 protein: CASSPKTGGNEQYF
J gene: TRBJ2-1; clone size: .; D gene: .; V gene: TRBV6-5; CDR3 DNA: TGTGCCAGCAGTTACGACTTAACCAGCTCCTACAATGAGCAGTTCTTC; CDR3 protein: CASSYDLTSSYNEQFF
J gene: TRBJ1-2; clone size: once; D gene: .; V gene: TRBV14; CDR3 DNA: TGTGCCAGCAGCCAAGATCCCTGGACTTCTAACTATGGCTACACCTTC; CDR3 protein: CASSQDPWTSNYGYTF
J gene: TRBJ1-2; clone size: many; D gene: .; V gene: TRBV2; CDR3 DNA: TGTGCCAGCAACAGGATTAGGGATGGCTACACCTTC; CDR3 protein: CASNRIRDGYTF
J gene: TRBJ2-2; clone size: .; D gene: .; V gene: TRBV5-1; CDR3 DNA: TGCGCCAGCAGCTTGGTTGGGGGCAGAGTCACCGGGGAGCTGTTTTTT; CDR3 protein: CASSLVGGRVTGELFF
J gene: TRBJ2-3; clone size: .; D gene: TRBD1; V gene: TRBV27; CDR3 DNA: TGTGCCAGCACGACAGGGAGCACAGATACGCAGTATTTT; CDR3 protein: CASTTGSTDTQYF